Below, one TCR beta chain is given with its context. Its antigen remains undetermined. No much larger clone is present one base from it, and per-base qualities are unavailable. Trimming at the junction amounts to 7 bases on V and 6 bases on J, and the germline ends lie 10 bases apart. Via the germline V gene (reference sequence), CDR1 is MNHEY and CDR2 SMNVEV. The cysteine opens and the phenylalanine closes a CDR3 of 13 amino acids. Of the read, only the CDR3 DNA is kept; its 39 bases are in frame from base 1. TCRbeta CDR3 regions were amplified from genomic DNA using the immunoSEQ Assay, a bias-controlled multiplex PCR. On the study's bioinformatics: The number of nucleated cells in each sample was estimated by amplification of reference gene primers within the assay. To quantify the absolute abundance of each unique TCRbeta CDR3 rearrangement, sequence reads were collapsed and filtered. For each sample, productive Simpson clonality was calculated as the square root of Simpson's diversity index across productive rearrangements. TCRdb took over this immuneACCESS table, retaining in-frame rearrangements with V and J assigned. Such tables are incomplete; in checked studies, under half of the missing clones stem from an unresolved V gene, and the remainder is unexplained. That table supplies the V and J calls and clone size; D and trimming were determined from the DNA. The sample yields about 260,000 clones; 85% to 90% were counted once. The biggest ten clones account for roughly 3.7% of the sample.

The collaborating institutions used their own protocols to collect whole blood in K2EDTA tubes. For TCRbeta analysis, collaborators shipped samples in one of three forms: frozen whole blood, isolated PBMCs, or DNA extracted from either of those sample types. This sample is part of a study of blood T cell repertoires in COVID-19 (dated by TCRdb to 2020 to 2022). Regarding the complete study: The collaborator samples originated in the United States, Italy and Spain and spanned the acute and convalescent phases of COVID-19. The material from the prospective study consisted of cDNA or gDNA derived from T cells, B-cell-depleted T cells, or PBMCs. Subjects who had been exposed to COVID-19, were actively infected with it, or had recovered from it provided the deeply sampled blood TCRbeta repertoires that made up the dataset. The repertoires were made available in a free public database intended to serve as a resource for research on the immune response to SARS-CoV-2. Samples came from the ongoing ImmuneRACE study (first 160 participants) plus 1,254 subjects from 6 global collaborators. Nearly every sample came with metadata listing a de-identified subject ID, COVID-19 status, age in years and sex. Where available, HLA class I and class II types were taken from metadata supplied by the sample provider and were not determined by assay-based typing. Broad study findings and their caveats: Clinical and demographic metadata were provided uncurated, with the amount varying by source and participant.

The TCR originated in a woman in her thirties or forties with acute or convalescent COVID-19. Sequencing was done on a sample of peripheral blood. The sequence joins TRBV27 to TRBJ1-6, with a tentative D gene TRBD1 over 6 matching bases. CDR3 region: CASKGQVNSPLHF. The nucleotides are TGTGCCAGCAAGGGACAAGTTAATTCACCCCTCCACTTT.